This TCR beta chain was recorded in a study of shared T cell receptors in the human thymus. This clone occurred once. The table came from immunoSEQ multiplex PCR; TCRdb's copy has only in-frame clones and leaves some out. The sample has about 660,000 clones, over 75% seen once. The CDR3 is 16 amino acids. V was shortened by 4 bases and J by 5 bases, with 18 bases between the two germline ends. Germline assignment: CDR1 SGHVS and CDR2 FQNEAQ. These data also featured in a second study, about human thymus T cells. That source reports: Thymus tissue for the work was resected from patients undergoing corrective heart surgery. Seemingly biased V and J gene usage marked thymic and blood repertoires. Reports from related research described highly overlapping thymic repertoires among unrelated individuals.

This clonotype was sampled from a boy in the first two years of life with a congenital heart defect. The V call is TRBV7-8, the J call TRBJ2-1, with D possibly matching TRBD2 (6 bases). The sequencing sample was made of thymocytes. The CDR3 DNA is TGTGCCAGCAGCTCCCCAGATCTTCCTAGCGACAATGAGCAGTTCTTC. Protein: CASSSPDLPSDNEQFF.